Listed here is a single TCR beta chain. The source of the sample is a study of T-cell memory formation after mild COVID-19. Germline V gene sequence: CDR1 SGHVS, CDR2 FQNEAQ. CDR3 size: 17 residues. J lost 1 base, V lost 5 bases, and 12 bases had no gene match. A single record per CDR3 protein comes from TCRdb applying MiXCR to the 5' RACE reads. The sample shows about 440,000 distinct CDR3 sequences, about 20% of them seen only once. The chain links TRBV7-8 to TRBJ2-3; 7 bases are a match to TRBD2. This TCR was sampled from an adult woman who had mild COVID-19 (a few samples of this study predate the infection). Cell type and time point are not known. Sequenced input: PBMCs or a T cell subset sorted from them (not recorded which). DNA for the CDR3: TGTGCCAGCAGCGCCCGACTAGCCCCTCTCGGCACAGATACGCAGTATTTT. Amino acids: CASSARLAPLGTDTQYF.